This is a list of T cell receptor beta chains from one sample in a study of blood T cell repertoires in COVID-19. Sequencing was performed with immunoSEQ multiplex PCR; in TCRdb, only in-frame clones are kept and a portion is missing. The data hold some 45,000 clones, with about 88% observed a single time. What was sequenced was peripheral blood. These receptors originate from a human donor in a cohort sampled during active COVID-19. CDR3s include the opening cysteine and the closing phenylalanine or tryptophan. D genes are given only for firm matches. For some rows the clone size is stated as once, few or many, or as a class when expanded; others skip it.

abundance,v_gene,j_gene,d_gene,CDR3nt,CDR3aa
-,TRBV7-2,TRBJ1-3,-,TGTGCCAGCAGCCACACCAAACAGGGAGAAAACACCATATATTTT,CASSHTKQGENTIYF
once,TRBV12-3/TRBV12-4,TRBJ1-2,-,TGTGCCAGCAACCTTTTAGGGGGATATGGCTACACCTTC,CASNLLGGYGYTF
-,TRBV19,TRBJ2-1,-,TGTGCCAGTAGTAACAAGAGGCAGAAGTTCTTC,CASSNKRQKFF
-,TRBV11-3,TRBJ1-1,-,TGTGCCAGCAGCTTAGGGGGGGGTGCAGCTTTCTTT,CASSLGGGAAFF
-,TRBV3-1/TRBV3-2,TRBJ1-2,TRBD1,TGTGCCAGCAGCCCGACAGGGGACTATGGCTACACCTTC,CASSPTGDYGYTF
once,TRBV30,TRBJ1-5,TRBD1,TGTGCCTGGGCCCGGGACAGGGGGGAGCCCCAGCATTTT,CAWARDRGEPQHF
-,TRBV25-1,TRBJ2-1,-,TGTGCCAGCAGAGGGGGTAGCCACTCTTACAATGAGCAGTTCTTC,CASRGGSHSYNEQFF
-,TRBV30,TRBJ1-1,TRBD1,TGTGCCTGGAGAAGCCCCGACAGGGCCACTGAAGCTTTCTTT,CAWRSPDRATEAFF
-,TRBV10-3,TRBJ2-3,TRBD1,TGTGCCATCAGTCAGGGGGCCTGGGATACGCAGTATTTT,CAISQGAWDTQYF
-,TRBV4-1,TRBJ2-3,TRBD2,TGCGCCAGCAGCCCTAACGGACTAGCGTCAGATACGCAGTATTTT,CASSPNGLASDTQYF